This T cell receptor beta chain derives from a study of blood T cell repertoires in COVID-19. Profiled with immunoSEQ multiplex PCR; TCRdb holds only in-frame clones, not every one. The sample includes approximately 260,000 clones, nearly 90% seen only once; the top ten take about 4.5%. The sample holds one count of this clone. Germline CDR1 reads SGHRS; CDR2 reads YFSETQ. With V trimmed by 3 bases and J by 3 bases, 9 bases remained unmatched. The CDR3 has 15 amino acids. The chain has TRBV5-1 and TRBJ2-7, with 7 positions matching TRBD1. This receptor was identified in a woman in her thirties or forties who had recovered from COVID-19. The sequencing sample was made of peripheral blood. CDR3 residues: CASSSRQGESYEQYF. As DNA, the CDR3 is TGCGCCAGCAGCTCGAGACAGGGAGAGAGCTACGAGCAGTACTTC.